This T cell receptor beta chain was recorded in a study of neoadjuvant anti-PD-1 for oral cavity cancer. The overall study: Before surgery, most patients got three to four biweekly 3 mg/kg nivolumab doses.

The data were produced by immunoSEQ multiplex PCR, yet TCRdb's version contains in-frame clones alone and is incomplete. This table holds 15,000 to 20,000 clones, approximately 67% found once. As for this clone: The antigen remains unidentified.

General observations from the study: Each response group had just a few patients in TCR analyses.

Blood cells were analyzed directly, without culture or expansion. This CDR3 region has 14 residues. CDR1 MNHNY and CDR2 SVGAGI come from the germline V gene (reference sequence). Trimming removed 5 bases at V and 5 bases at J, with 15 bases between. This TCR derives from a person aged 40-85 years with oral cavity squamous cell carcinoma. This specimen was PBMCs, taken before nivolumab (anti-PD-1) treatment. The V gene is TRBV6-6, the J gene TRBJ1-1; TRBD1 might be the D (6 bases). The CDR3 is CASSQQGVGTEAFF. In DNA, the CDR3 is TGTGCCAGCAGTCAACAGGGTGTAGGGACTGAAGCTTTCTTT.